The 11 T cell receptor beta chains in this list originate from one sample, sequenced in a study of blood T cell repertoires in COVID-19. Clones were sequenced by immunoSEQ multiplex PCR, and TCRdb holds only the in-frame ones, with some missing. The sample carries 200,000 to 300,000 clones, 80% to 90% recorded once. Sequences were obtained from peripheral blood. The receptors come from a man in his sixties with acute or convalescent COVID-19.

This chain uses TRBV28 with TRBJ1-2; TRBD1 is a possible D gene (6 bases). The CDR3 contains 13 residues. Trimming removed 7 bases from V and 0 bases from J, with 9 bases in between. The germline CDR1 and CDR2 sequences are MDHEN and SYDVKM. CDR3 in DNA: TGTGCCAGCACCTACAGGGCTAACTATGGCTACACCTTC. It translates to CASTYRANYGYTF.

The chain recombines TRBV18 with TRBJ2-7; TRBD1 aligns across 7 bases. This CDR3 has 13 amino acids. V lost 4 bases to trimming and J lost 5 bases; unmatched junction nucleotides: 5. Germline CDR1 is KGHSH and CDR2 is LQKENI. CDR3 sequence reads: CASSRDSTNEQYF. CDR3 bases: TGTGCCAGCTCACGGGACAGTACCAACGAGCAGTACTTC.

The V call is TRBV3-1 (or the pseudogene TRBV3-2), the J call TRBJ2-3; a weak D match, TRBD2 (6 bases). CDR3 size: 15 residues. Germline CDR1 and CDR2: LGHDT and YNNKEL (reference sequence). Between the trimmed V and J ends, which lost 3 bases and 2 bases, there was a span of 12 bases. The CDR3 DNA reads TGTGCCAGCAGCCACTGGGCGGGGACCACAGATACGCAGTATTTT. Translation: CASSHWAGTTDTQYF.

V gene TRBV7-9 combines with J gene TRBJ2-2, with 7 bases fitting TRBD1. With 1 base clipped from V and 1 base from J, the junction kept 3 bases outside the gene matches. The CDR3 loop spans 16 amino acids. Germline-derived CDR1 and CDR2 are SEHNR and FQNEAQ (reference sequence). The CDR3 here is CASSLDWTGNTGELFF. CDR3 DNA: TGTGCCAGCAGCTTAGACTGGACAGGGAACACCGGGGAGCTGTTTTTT.

The CDR3 reads CASSQILGETQYF. DNA for the CDR3: TGCGCCAGCAGCCAGATACTAGGGGAGACCCAGTACTTC. The V call is TRBV4-1, the J call TRBJ2-5; D may be TRBD2 (5 bases). The CDR3 length is 13 residues. The germline V and J ends were trimmed by 3 bases and 5 bases, with 10 bases remaining between them. Germline loops: CDR1 MGHRA, CDR2 YSYEKL.

This rearrangement joins TRBV28 to TRBJ2-7; possible D gene TRBD2, 6 bases. There are 15 residues in the CDR3. The germline V and J ends were trimmed by 6 bases and 1 base, with 16 bases remaining between them. The germline gives CDR1 MDHEN, CDR2 SYDVKM. CDR3 protein: CASSAPASDSYEQYF. The CDR3 bases are TGTGCCAGCAGCGCCCCGGCTAGCGATTCCTACGAGCAGTACTTC.

This clone was picked up one time. The chain carries TRBV19 and TRBJ2-3; D gene uncertain. Deletions cut 8 bases from V and 2 bases from J, with 14 bases between. The CDR3 is 14 amino acids. Germline V gene sequence: CDR1 LNHDA, CDR2 SQIVND (reference sequence). The DNA of the CDR3 is TGTGCCAGTTCATACTCCTACCCCACAGATACGCAGTATTTT. Its protein product is CASSYSYPTDTQYF. Full variable domain (missing parts from reference TRBV19 and TRBJ2-3): DGGITQSPKYLFRKEGQNVTLSCEQNLNHDAMYWYRQDPGQGLRLIYYSQIVNDFQKGDIAEGYSVSREKKESFPLTVTSAQKNPTAFYLCASSYSYPTDTQYFGPGTRLTVL.

This chain uses TRBV6-2 or TRBV6-3 with TRBJ2-5, with 7 bases that match TRBD1. This CDR3 region has 13 residues. Germline CDR1 reads MNHEY; CDR2 reads SVGEGT. V was pared by 5 bases and J by 4 bases, with 4 bases of the junction left unmatched. This chain's CDR3 is CASSNNRGETQYF. The CDR3 DNA reads TGTGCCAGCAGTAACAACAGGGGAGAGACCCAGTACTTC.

The rearrangement joins TRBV27 to TRBJ2-7, with TRBD2 as a possible D gene (7 bases). CDR1 MNHEY and CDR2 SMNVEV come from the germline V gene (reference sequence). The CDR3 loop spans 15 amino acids. The V end lost 3 bases, the J end lost 2 bases, and 14 bases lay between the germline ends. CDR3 protein: CASSLLMRGPYEQYF. CDR3 bases: TGTGCCAGCAGTTTGCTAATGCGGGGGCCCTACGAGCAGTACTTC.

This chain links TRBV27 with TRBJ2-2, with TRBD1 matching over 10 bases. V lost 1 base to trimming and J lost 6 bases; unmatched junction nucleotides: 14. In germline, CDR1 is MNHEY, CDR2 SMNVEV (reference sequence). CDR3 length equals 19 residues. The CDR3 DNA reads TGTGCCAGCAGTTTATATATACCGACAGGGGGCACGGGGGCCGGGGAGCTGTTTTTT. It is translated as CASSLYIPTGGTGAGELFF.

J is TRBJ2-5 and V is TRBV5-1, with D perhaps matching TRBD1 (5 bases). V was trimmed by 4 bases and J by 3 bases, leaving 13 bases between them. CDR3 length equals 14 residues. Germline CDR1 and CDR2: SGHRS and YFSETQ. CDR3 sequence (DNA): TGCGCCAGCAGCCTAACGTCAGGGAAAGAGACCCAGTACTTC. It is translated as CASSLTSGKETQYF.